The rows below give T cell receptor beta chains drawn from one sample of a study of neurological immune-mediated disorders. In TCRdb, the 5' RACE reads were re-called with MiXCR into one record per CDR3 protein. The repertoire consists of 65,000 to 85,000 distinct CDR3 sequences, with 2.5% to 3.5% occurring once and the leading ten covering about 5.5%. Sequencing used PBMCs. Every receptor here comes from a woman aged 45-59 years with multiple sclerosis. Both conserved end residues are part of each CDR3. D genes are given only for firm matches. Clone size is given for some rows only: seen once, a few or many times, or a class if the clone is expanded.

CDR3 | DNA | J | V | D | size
CASRSAGGPYNEQFF | TGCGCCAGCAGATCAGCGGGAGGGCCCTACAATGAGCAGTTCTTC | TRBJ2-1 | TRBV5-1 | TRBD2 | many
CSARLAGASGDTQYF | TGCAGTGCACGACTAGCGGGGGCCTCGGGGGATACGCAGTATTTT | TRBJ2-3 | TRBV20-1 | TRBD2 | many
CASSQPGKGNEKLFF | TGTGCCAGCTCACAACCGGGAAAGGGGAATGAAAAACTGTTTTTT | TRBJ1-4 | TRBV18 | - | few
CSARVSASGVF | TGCAGTGCTAGAGTCTCGGCTAGCGGGGTCTTC | TRBJ2-1 | TRBV20-1 | TRBD2 | -
CASSFPPGLAGEGEQYF | TGTGCCAGCAGCTTTCCCCCGGGGCTAGCGGGAGAAGGCGAGCAGTACTTC | TRBJ2-7 | TRBV9 | TRBD2 | many
CSARGPLAGAGHEQFF | TGCAGTGCTAGAGGTCCTTTAGCGGGAGCAGGCCATGAGCAGTTCTTC | TRBJ2-1 | TRBV20-1 | TRBD2 | many
CASSFGTVGIGVSEKLFF | TGCGCCAGCAGCTTTGGGACAGTCGGAATCGGTGTTAGTGAAAAACTGTTTTTT | TRBJ1-4 | TRBV5-1 | TRBD1 | many
CASSLILAGGIGEQFF | TGTGCCAGCAGTTTAATACTAGCGGGAGGTATCGGGGAGCAGTTCTTC | TRBJ2-1 | TRBV6-2/TRBV6-3 | TRBD2 | many
CSASRLAGVSDTQYF | TGCAGTGCTTCAAGACTAGCGGGGGTCTCAGATACGCAGTATTTT | TRBJ2-3 | TRBV20-1 | TRBD2 | many
CASSVASSTITYNEQFF | TGTGCCAGCAGCGTAGCAAGCTCTACGATCACCTACAATGAGCAGTTCTTC | TRBJ2-1 | TRBV9 | - | many
CSASDRTSSTDTQYF | TGCAGTGCTAGCGACAGGACTTCTAGCACAGATACGCAGTATTTT | TRBJ2-3 | TRBV20-1 | - | many
CASSFITNTGELFF | TGTGCCAGCAGTTTCATCACGAACACCGGGGAGCTGTTTTTT | TRBJ2-2 | TRBV28 | - | many
CSAGPGASNQPQHF | TGCAGTGCTGGTCCAGGGGCGAGCAATCAGCCCCAGCATTTT | TRBJ1-5 | TRBV20-1 | - | many
CASRRQGVNGELFF | TGCGCCAGCAGACGACAGGGAGTAAACGGGGAGCTGTTTTTT | TRBJ2-2 | TRBV5-1 | TRBD1 | many
CASSPRTGSAGELFF | TGTGCCAGCAGCCCTCGGACAGGGTCGGCCGGGGAGCTGTTTTTT | TRBJ2-2 | TRBV9 | TRBD1 | many
CASSTFLSGQETQYF | TGTGCCAGCAGCACCTTTTTGAGCGGCCAAGAGACCCAGTACTTC | TRBJ2-5 | TRBV7-2 | - | many
CASSQDLVLVFNEQFF | TGTGCCAGCAGCCAAGATCTGGTTTTAGTGTTTAATGAGCAGTTCTTC | TRBJ2-1 | TRBV3-1 | - | many
CASSYAGTTYTF | TGTGCCAGCAGTTACGCGGGGACTACCTACACCTTC | TRBJ1-2 | TRBV6-5 | - | many
CASSAGPYNEQFF | TGTGCCAGCAGCGCGGGGCCGTACAATGAGCAGTTCTTC | TRBJ2-1 | TRBV7-2 | - | many
CASSFNRGPTDTQYF | TGTGCCAGCAGTTTCAACAGGGGGCCCACAGATACGCAGTATTTT | TRBJ2-3 | TRBV28 | TRBD1 | many
CASSLAGRGAIGEQYF | TGTGCCAGCAGCTTAGCTGGCAGGGGCGCCATTGGCGAGCAGTACTTC | TRBJ2-7 | TRBV7-2 | - | many
CASSQRYRGKTIYF | TGCGCCAGCAGCCAACGGTACAGGGGAAAAACCATATATTTT | TRBJ1-3 | TRBV4-3 | TRBD1 | -
CASSLVGQGNNEQFF | TGCGCCAGCAGCTTGGTGGGACAGGGGAACAATGAGCAGTTCTTC | TRBJ2-1 | TRBV5-1 | TRBD1 | many
CASSPPWGRETQYF | TGTGCCAGCTCACCACCGTGGGGCCGAGAGACCCAGTACTTC | TRBJ2-5 | TRBV18 | - | few
CSARPDTKNIQYF | TGCAGTGCTAGGCCGGATACCAAAAACATTCAGTACTTC | TRBJ2-4 | TRBV20-1 | - | many
CASSPPRGDEQFF | TGTGCCAGCAGCCCTCCGAGAGGCGATGAGCAGTTCTTC | TRBJ2-1 | TRBV7-2 | - | many
CATSKTTTFFHTEAFF | TGTGCCACCAGCAAAACTACAACCTTCTTCCACACTGAAGCTTTCTTT | TRBJ1-1 | TRBV15 | - | -
CSARRLAGGTIAKNIQYF | TGCAGTGCTAGAAGGCTAGCGGGAGGAACGATAGCCAAAAACATTCAGTACTTC | TRBJ2-4 | TRBV20-1 | TRBD2 | many
CASSSGGADLRLTF | TGTGCCAGCAGCTCCGGAGGGGCAGATCTCCGGCTGACTTTC | TRBJ2-6 | TRBV7-2 | - | many
CASSATGQSNYGYTF | TGTGCCAGCAGCGCCACGGGACAGTCTAACTATGGCTACACCTTC | TRBJ1-2 | TRBV7-2 | TRBD1 | many
CASSFDTNSPLHF | TGCGCCAGCAGCTTTGATACCAATTCACCCCTCCACTTT | TRBJ1-6 | TRBV5-1 | - | many
CASAQLAGDANTGELFF | TGTGCCAGCGCGCAGCTAGCGGGGGACGCGAACACCGGGGAGCTGTTTTTT | TRBJ2-2 | TRBV21-1 | - | many
CASTPGPQNGNEQFF | TGTGCCAGCACCCCGGGACCACAAAACGGCAATGAGCAGTTCTTC | TRBJ2-1 | TRBV7-9 | - | many
CASSPILRSSYNEQFF | TGTGCCAGCAGTCCTATTCTTAGGAGCTCCTACAATGAGCAGTTCTTC | TRBJ2-1 | TRBV7-3 | - | many
CASSVDYRRDTDTQYF | TGTGCCAGCAGCGTAGATTACAGGAGGGACACAGATACGCAGTATTTT | TRBJ2-3 | TRBV9 | - | many
CASSLVGGLYGYTF | TGTGCCAGCAGCTTAGTCGGGGGGCTCTATGGCTACACCTTC | TRBJ1-2 | TRBV7-9 | - | many
CSASPGQGYTDTQYF | TGCAGTGCTAGTCCCGGACAGGGTTACACAGATACGCAGTATTTT | TRBJ2-3 | TRBV20-1 | TRBD1 | many
CSVAEWRVHNEQFF | TGCAGCGTTGCGGAATGGCGGGTCCACAATGAGCAGTTCTTC | TRBJ2-1 | TRBV29-1 | - | many
CSARDLAGDTGELFF | TGCAGTGCTAGAGATCTAGCGGGAGACACCGGGGAGCTGTTTTTT | TRBJ2-2 | TRBV20-1 | TRBD2 | many
CASSPPAIRGQYF | TGTGCCAGCTCACCGCCGGCGATAAGAGGGCAGTATTTT | TRBJ2-3 | TRBV18 | - | -
CSAPRRQGSKEQYF | TGCAGTGCTCCACGCCGACAGGGATCCAAAGAGCAGTACTTC | TRBJ2-7 | TRBV20-1 | TRBD1 | -
CSAMTGDTQYF | TGCAGTGCTATGACTGGGGATACGCAGTATTTT | TRBJ2-3 | TRBV20-1 | - | many
CASSFDLAGGPTDTQYF | TGTGCCAGCAGTTTCGATCTAGCGGGAGGCCCCACAGATACGCAGTATTTT | TRBJ2-3 | TRBV12-3/TRBV12-4 | TRBD2 | many
CASSARGNTQYF | TGTGCCAGCAGCGCTAGGGGTAATACGCAGTATTTT | TRBJ2-3 | TRBV5-5 | - | many
CASSLTGKGTQYF | TGTGCCAGCAGCCTGACAGGGAAGGGGACCCAGTACTTC | TRBJ2-5 | TRBV5-6 | TRBD1 | many
CSASPQWTDTQYF | TGCAGTGCTAGCCCCCAATGGACAGATACGCAGTATTTT | TRBJ2-3 | TRBV20-1 | - | many
CSVGGTANTGELFF | TGCAGCGTTGGGGGGACAGCGAACACCGGGGAGCTGTTTTTT | TRBJ2-2 | TRBV29-1 | TRBD1 | many
CSVSRGLNQPQHF | TGCAGCGTGTCTCGTGGCCTCAATCAGCCCCAGCATTTT | TRBJ1-5 | TRBV29-1 | - | many
CASSSGGGRNQPQHF | TGCGCCAGCAGCTCAGGAGGGGGCAGGAATCAGCCCCAGCATTTT | TRBJ1-5 | TRBV5-1 | TRBD1 | many
CASSGQLGSEQFF | TGTGCCAGCAGCGGACAACTAGGTAGTGAGCAGTTCTTC | TRBJ2-1 | TRBV7-2 | - | many
CASSYLPAGDPYSNQPQHF | TGTGCCAGCAGTTACCTTCCCGCAGGGGACCCTTATAGCAATCAGCCCCAGCATTTT | TRBJ1-5 | TRBV6-6 | - | many
CSARSGQGLLGF | TGCAGTGCTAGGTCCGGACAGGGTTTGTTAGGTTTT | TRBJ1-4 | TRBV20-1 | TRBD1 | many
CASSSQGAGEQYF | TGTGCCAGCAGTAGCCAGGGGGCGGGGGAGCAGTACTTC | TRBJ2-7 | TRBV12-3/TRBV12-4 | TRBD1 | many
CSARGQGAGYEQYF | TGCAGTGCTAGAGGACAGGGCGCAGGCTACGAGCAGTACTTC | TRBJ2-7 | TRBV20-1 | TRBD1 | many
CASSAQVGGIWHEQYF | TGCGCCAGCAGCGCCCAGGTAGGCGGGATATGGCACGAGCAGTACTTC | TRBJ2-7 | TRBV5-1 | - | many
CSVGGGFQNTEAFF | TGCAGCGTGGGGGGCGGATTTCAGAACACTGAAGCTTTCTTT | TRBJ1-1 | TRBV29-1 | - | many
CASSLGQVSGNTIYF | TGTGCCAGCAGCTTAGGACAGGTCTCTGGAAACACCATATATTTT | TRBJ1-3 | TRBV7-9 | - | few
CASSFPAGLDTQYF | TGTGCCAGCAGTTTTCCGGCGGGATTAGATACGCAGTATTTT | TRBJ2-3 | TRBV5-5 | - | many
CASSPESATRGEKLFF | TGTGCCAGCAGCCCCGAGTCGGCGACGAGAGGCGAAAAACTGTTTTTT | TRBJ1-4 | TRBV7-2 | - | many
CASSPGRDRNTEAFF | TGTGCCAGCAGCCCCGGCAGGGACAGGAACACTGAAGCTTTCTTT | TRBJ1-1 | TRBV7-2 | TRBD1 | many